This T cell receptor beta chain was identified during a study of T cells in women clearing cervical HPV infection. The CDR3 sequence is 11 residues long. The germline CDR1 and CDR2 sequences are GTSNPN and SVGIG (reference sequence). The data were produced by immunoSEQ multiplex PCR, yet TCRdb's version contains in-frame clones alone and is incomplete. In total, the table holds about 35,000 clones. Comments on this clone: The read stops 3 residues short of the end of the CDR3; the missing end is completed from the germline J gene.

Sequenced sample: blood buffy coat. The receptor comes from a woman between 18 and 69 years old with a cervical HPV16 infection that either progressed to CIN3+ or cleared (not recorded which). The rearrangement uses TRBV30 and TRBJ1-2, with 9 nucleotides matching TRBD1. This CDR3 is CAWGTGYGYTF. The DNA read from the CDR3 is TGTGCCTGGGGGACAGGGTACGGC.